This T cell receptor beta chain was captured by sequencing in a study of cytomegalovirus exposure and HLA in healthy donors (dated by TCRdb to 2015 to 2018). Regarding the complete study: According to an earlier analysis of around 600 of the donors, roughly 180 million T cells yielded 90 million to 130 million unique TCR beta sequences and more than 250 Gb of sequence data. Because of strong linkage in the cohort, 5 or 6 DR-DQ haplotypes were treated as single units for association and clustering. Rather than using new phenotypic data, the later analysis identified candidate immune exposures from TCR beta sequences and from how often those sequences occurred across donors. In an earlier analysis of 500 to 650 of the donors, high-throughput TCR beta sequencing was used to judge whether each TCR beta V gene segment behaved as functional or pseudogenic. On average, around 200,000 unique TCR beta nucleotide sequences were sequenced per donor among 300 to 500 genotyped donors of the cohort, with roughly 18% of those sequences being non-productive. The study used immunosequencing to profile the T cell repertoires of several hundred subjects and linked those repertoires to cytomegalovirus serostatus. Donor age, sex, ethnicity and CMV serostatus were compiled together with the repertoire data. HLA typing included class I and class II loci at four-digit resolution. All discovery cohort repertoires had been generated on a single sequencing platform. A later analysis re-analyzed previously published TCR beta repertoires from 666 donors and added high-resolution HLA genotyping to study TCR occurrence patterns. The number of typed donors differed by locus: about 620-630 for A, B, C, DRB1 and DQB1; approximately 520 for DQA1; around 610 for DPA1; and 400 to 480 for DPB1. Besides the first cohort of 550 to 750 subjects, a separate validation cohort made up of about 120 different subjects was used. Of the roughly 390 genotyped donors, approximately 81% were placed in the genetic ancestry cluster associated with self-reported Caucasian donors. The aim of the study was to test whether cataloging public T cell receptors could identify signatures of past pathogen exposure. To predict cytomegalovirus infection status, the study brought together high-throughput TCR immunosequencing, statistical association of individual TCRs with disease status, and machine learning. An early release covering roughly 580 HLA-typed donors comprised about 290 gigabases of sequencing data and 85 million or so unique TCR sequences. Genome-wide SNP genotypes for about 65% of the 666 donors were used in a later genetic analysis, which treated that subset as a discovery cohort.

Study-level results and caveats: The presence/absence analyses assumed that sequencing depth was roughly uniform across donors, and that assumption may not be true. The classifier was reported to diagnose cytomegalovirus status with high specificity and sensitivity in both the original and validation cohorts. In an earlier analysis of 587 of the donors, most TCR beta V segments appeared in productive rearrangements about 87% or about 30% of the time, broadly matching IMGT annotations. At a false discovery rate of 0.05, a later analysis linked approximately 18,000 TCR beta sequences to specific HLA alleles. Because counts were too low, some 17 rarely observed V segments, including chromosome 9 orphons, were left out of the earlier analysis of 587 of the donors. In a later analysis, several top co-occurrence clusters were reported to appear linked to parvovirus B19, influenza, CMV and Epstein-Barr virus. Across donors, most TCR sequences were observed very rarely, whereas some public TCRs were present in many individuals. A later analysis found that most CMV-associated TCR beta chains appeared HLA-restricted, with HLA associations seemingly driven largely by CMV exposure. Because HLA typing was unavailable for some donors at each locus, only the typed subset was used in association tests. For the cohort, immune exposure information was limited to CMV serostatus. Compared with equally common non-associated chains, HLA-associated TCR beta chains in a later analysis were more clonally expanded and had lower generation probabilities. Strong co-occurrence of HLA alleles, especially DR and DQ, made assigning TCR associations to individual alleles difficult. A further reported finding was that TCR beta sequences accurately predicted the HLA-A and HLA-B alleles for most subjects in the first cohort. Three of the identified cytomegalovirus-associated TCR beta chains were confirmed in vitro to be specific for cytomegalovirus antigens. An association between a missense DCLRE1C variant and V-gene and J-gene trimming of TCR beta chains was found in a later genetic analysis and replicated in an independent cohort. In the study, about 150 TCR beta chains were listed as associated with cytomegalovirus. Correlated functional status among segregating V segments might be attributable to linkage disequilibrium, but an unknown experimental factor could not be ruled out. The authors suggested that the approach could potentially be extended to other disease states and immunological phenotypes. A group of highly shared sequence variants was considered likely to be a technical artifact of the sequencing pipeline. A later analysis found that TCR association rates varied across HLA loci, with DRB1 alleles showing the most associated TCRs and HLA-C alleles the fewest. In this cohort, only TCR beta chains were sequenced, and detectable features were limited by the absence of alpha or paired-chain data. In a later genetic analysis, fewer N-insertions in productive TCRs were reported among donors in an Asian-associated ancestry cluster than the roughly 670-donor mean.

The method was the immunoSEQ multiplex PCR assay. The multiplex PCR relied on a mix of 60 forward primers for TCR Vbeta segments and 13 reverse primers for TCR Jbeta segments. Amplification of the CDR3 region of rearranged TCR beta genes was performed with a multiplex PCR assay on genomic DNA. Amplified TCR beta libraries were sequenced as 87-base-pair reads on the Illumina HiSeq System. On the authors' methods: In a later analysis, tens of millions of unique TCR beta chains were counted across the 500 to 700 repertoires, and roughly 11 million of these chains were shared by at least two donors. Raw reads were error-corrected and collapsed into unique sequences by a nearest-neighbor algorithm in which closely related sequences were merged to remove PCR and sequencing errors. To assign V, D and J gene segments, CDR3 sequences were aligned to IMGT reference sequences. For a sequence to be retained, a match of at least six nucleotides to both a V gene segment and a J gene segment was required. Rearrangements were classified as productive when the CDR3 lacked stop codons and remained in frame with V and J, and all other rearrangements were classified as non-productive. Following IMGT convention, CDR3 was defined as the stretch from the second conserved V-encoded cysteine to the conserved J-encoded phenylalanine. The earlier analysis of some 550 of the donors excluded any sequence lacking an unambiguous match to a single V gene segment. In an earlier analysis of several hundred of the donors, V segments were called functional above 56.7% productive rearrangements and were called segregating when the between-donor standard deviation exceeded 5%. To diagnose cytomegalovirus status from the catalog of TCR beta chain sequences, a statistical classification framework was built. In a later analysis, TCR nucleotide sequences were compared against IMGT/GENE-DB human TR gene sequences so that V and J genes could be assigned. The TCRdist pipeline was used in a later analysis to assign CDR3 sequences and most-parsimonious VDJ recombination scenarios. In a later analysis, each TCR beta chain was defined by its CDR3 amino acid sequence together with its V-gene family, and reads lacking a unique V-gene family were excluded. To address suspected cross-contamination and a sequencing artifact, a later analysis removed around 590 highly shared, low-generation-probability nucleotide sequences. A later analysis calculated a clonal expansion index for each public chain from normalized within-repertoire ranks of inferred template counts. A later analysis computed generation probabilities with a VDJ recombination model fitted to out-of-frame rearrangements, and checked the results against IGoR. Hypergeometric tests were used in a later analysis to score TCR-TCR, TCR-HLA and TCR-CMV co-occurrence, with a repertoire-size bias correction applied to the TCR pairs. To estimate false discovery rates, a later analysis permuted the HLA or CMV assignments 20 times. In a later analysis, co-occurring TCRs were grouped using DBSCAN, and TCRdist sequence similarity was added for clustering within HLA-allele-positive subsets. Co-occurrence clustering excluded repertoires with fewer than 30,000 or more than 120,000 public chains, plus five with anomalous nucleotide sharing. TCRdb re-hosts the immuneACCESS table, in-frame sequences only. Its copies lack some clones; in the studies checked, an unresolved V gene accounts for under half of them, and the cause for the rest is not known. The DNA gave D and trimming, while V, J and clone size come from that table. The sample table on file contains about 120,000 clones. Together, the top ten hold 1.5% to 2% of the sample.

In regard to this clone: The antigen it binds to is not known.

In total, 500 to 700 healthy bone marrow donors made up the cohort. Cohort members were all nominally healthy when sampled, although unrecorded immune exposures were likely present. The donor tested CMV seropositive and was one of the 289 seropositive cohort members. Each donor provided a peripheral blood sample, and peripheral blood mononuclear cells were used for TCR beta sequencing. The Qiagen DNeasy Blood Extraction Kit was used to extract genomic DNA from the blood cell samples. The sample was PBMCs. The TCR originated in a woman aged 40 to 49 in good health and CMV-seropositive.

The DNA is as follows: TGTGCCAGCAGCTCCGGGACTAGCGGGCTCCCGAACACCGGGGAGCTGTTTTTT. This encodes CASSSGTSGLPNTGELFF. In this chain, TRBV5-4 is recombined with TRBJ2-2; 12 of the junction bases match TRBD2. Sequences SGHNT (CDR1) and YYREEE (CDR2) are obtained from the germline V gene (reference sequence). V loses 3 bases at its end and J loses 0 bases; junction bases beyond the gene matches: 6. Measured from the cysteine to the phenylalanine, the CDR3 is 18 residues long. Of the read, only the CDR3 DNA is kept; its 54 bases are in frame from base 1.